This entry lists 30 T cell receptor beta chains sequenced from one sample in a study of tumor and adjacent non-tumor tissue in lung cancer. No cell sorting was done before RNA was extracted from the tissue. Distant lung tissue was collected more than 3 cm away from the tumor edge. A modified ARM-PCR protocol with three rounds of nested PCR amplified TCRbeta. MiXCR, run by TCRdb on the multiplex PCR reads, gives a single entry per CDR3 protein. The profile shows 75,000 to 80,000 distinct CDR3 sequences, less than 85% of them singletons. The source material was distant non-tumor lung tissue. These receptors all come from a man in his 70s with non-small cell lung cancer.

With regard to this clonotype: A read error may account for a junction end that differs from germline. The V and J genes are TRBV11-2 and TRBJ1-2; 9 bases line up with TRBD1. The CDR3 has 14 amino acids. Germline values: CDR1 SGHAT, CDR2 FQNNGV. The CDR3: CVSSLTGGTYSYTF. The CDR3, as DNA: TGTGTCAGCAGCCTGACAGGGGGTACCTATAGCTACACCTTC.

In the case of this clonotype: Because it lacks the conserved phenylalanine or tryptophan at the end, this CDR3 is likely a read error. This CDR3 reads CASSAGESYSEQFL. DNA of the CDR3: TGTGCCAGCTCAGCGGGAGAGTCCTACAGTGAGCAGTTCTTA. V gene TRBV6-2 or TRBV6-3 combines with J gene TRBJ2-1, with 8 bases lining up with TRBD2. CDR1 and CDR2 from the germline V gene are MNHEY and SVGEGT. This CDR3 spans 14 amino acids.

As to this clonotype: This clone may be a read error of a much larger clone one base away. J is TRBJ2-5 and V is TRBV4-1; D gene ambiguous. The CDR3 is 15 amino acids. Trimming stripped 1 base from V and 2 bases from J, with 11 bases between. Germline CDR1 MGHRA, CDR2 YSYEKL. The CDR3 nucleotides read TGCGCCAGCAGCCAAGTCCCGCTGGGGCAAGAGACCCAGTACTTC. This sequence encodes CASSQVPLGQETQYF.

Regarding this clonotype: A much larger clone differs by one base, so this may be a read error. The chain couples TRBV13 to TRBJ2-5; 10 nucleotides line up with TRBD2. CDR3 length: 16 amino acids. In germline, CDR1 is PRHDT, CDR2 FYEKMQ (reference sequence). CDR3 loop: CASSSRSGRARETHYF. Here the CDR3 DNA reads TGTGCCAGCAGCTCCCGGAGCGGGAGGGCCCGAGAGACCCACTACTTC.

Details on this clonotype: One end of the junction fails to match germline, which may point to a read error. The chain carries TRBV6-2 or TRBV6-3 and TRBJ1-2, with D uncertain. The CDR3 consists of 14 residues. Germline CDR1 reads MNHEY; CDR2 reads SVGEGT. In nucleotides, the CDR3 is TGTGCCAGCAGTATCGGGTACTCTTTCTATGGGTACACTTTC. This codes for CASSIGYSFYGYTF.

Comment on this clonotype: An end of the junction differs from the germline gene, which may be a read error. The chain carries TRBV11-2 and TRBJ2-7, with D perhaps TRBD1 (5 bases). CDR3 length equals 12 residues. CDR1 is SGHAT, CDR2 FQNNGV, per germline. This CDR3 is CASSSGRAEQNF. The CDR3 DNA is TGTGCCAGCAGCTCTGGCAGGGCCGAGCAAAACTTC.

About this clonotype itself: The CDR3 ends on some other residue instead of the conserved phenylalanine or tryptophan, so this is likely a read error. The rearrangement joins TRBV6-5 to TRBJ2-6, with 10 bases matching TRBD1. CDR1 MNHEY and CDR2 SVGAGI come from the germline V gene. This CDR3 is built from 17 residues. As DNA, the CDR3 is TGTGCCAACAGTTCCGGGACAGGGGCCTCTGGGGCCAACGTCCTGACTGTC. It codes for CANSSGTGASGANVLTV.

Comments on this clonotype: A much bigger clone sits one base away, suggesting this may be a read error. The chain links TRBV20-1 to TRBJ1-6, with no clear D. Trimming left V 2 bases short and J 7 bases short, with 9 bases between. Germline CDR1 is DFQATT and CDR2 is SNEGSKA (reference sequence). The CDR3 is 13 amino acids. CDR3 bases: TGCAGTGCTAGATCATTCCAGAATTCACCCCTCCACTTT. This translates into CSARSFQNSPLHF.

With regard to this clonotype: A read error may account for a junction end that differs from germline. This chain uses TRBV12-3 or TRBV12-4 with TRBJ2-2; possibly TRBD2 for D (5 bases). CDR3 length: 15 amino acids. The CDR3 DNA follows: TGTGCCAGCAGTCCCCAACATGGGATCACCGGGGAGATGTTTTTT. Protein sequence: CASSPQHGITGEMFF.

As for this clonotype: A read error may account for a junction end that differs from germline. The chain couples TRBV12-3 or TRBV12-4 to TRBJ2-5, with D uncertain. The CDR3 loop spans 14 amino acids. CDR3 region: CVSSLPGPRETQYF. The CDR3 region has the DNA TGTGTCAGCAGTCTACCGGGCCCTCGAGAGACCCAGTATTTC.

Remarks on this clonotype: One end of the junction fails to match germline, which may point to a read error. The rearrangement links TRBV6-5 to TRBJ1-1; D may be TRBD1 (5 bases). The CDR3 sequence is 17 residues long. Per germline, CDR1 MNHEY and CDR2 SVGAGI. The CDR3 reads CVSSYSRVWGEITEAFF. The CDR3 DNA is TGTGTCAGCAGTTACTCTCGGGTGTGGGGGGAGATCACTGAAGCTTTCTTT.

In the case of this clonotype: At one end, the junction sequence differs from germline, possibly due to a read error. The chain carries TRBV29-1 and TRBJ1-1; D gene ambiguous. CDR3 size: 13 residues. Germline lookup yields CDR1 SQVTM and CDR2 ANQGSEA. The CDR3 sequence: CSVGGEGYNEAFF. The CDR3 coding sequence is TGCAGTGTTGGCGGGGAAGGGTACAATGAAGCTTTCTTT.

With regard to this clonotype: As the CDR3 is not closed by the conserved phenylalanine or tryptophan, this likely results from a read error. The DNA is left out, because the CDR3 cannot be placed on it with certainty; the CDR3 is given as TCRdb lists it. V gene TRBV5-4 combines with J gene TRBJ2-5; TRBD1, the table's D call, was not compared with the DNA. The V gene's germline CDR1 is SGHNT and CDR2 YYREEE (reference sequence). The CDR3 extends over 15 residues, inclusive of both ends. Here the CDR3 reads CASSWQGGNQETRYI.

As for this clonotype: The germline gene is not matched at one end of the junction; a read error may be the cause. The V call is TRBV11-3, the J call TRBJ1-1; D not certain. This CDR3 spans 14 amino acids. Per the germline V gene, CDR1 is SGHNT and CDR2 is YENEEA. The CDR3 sequence: CASSPRVPNSEALF. The CDR3 nucleotides read TGTGCCAGCAGCCCAAGGGTGCCGAACAGTGAAGCTTTGTTT.

With regard to this clonotype: A read error is likely, as this CDR3 ends without the conserved phenylalanine or tryptophan. V and J are TRBV11-2 and TRBJ2-1; 8 positions agree with TRBD2. This CDR3 region has 14 residues. Germline CDR1 and CDR2: SGHAT and FQNNGV. The CDR3 bases are TGTTCCAGCAGCTTAGCGGGGAGGCGGAATGAGCAGTTCTTA. Amino acid sequence: CSSSLAGRRNEQFL.

Turning to this clonotype: At one boundary the junction diverges from the germline segment, which might be a read error. This sequence joins TRBV6-5 and TRBJ1-5; D unresolved. Germline V gene data show CDR1 as MNHEY and CDR2 as SVGAGI. The CDR3 spans 13 residues. This CDR3 reads CASSSTLNQPQHF. DNA of the CDR3: TGTGCTAGCAGTTCCACCTTAAATCAGCCCCAGCATTTT.

The gene calls are TRBV11-2 and TRBJ2-1; 9 bases map to TRBD1. Trimming cost V 1 base and J 9 bases; bases outside gene matches: 10. Per germline, CDR1 SGHAT and CDR2 FQNNGV. CDR3 length: 16 amino acids. The CDR3 loop reads CASSLGGTGRGAEQFF. The CDR3 coding sequence is TGTGCCAGCAGCTTAGGGGGGACAGGGCGTGGCGCTGAGCAGTTCTTC. The full variable domain, in which reference TRBV11-2 and TRBJ2-1 provide the parts outside the CDR3, is EAGVAQSPRYKIIEKRQSVAFWCNPISGHATLYWYQQILGQGPKLLIQFQNNGVVDDSQLPKDRFSAERLKGVDSTLKIQPAKLEDSAVYLCASSLGGTGRGAEQFFGPGTRLTVL.

This clonotype was recorded only once. The chain links TRBV12-5 to TRBJ2-3; TRBD2 is a possible D gene (5 bases). CDR3 size: 14 residues. Trimming left V 8 bases short and J 5 bases short, with 17 bases between. Germline V gene lookup returns CDR1 LGHNT and CDR2 FRNRAP. This CDR3 is CASTAGRNRDTQYF. In DNA form, the CDR3 reads TGTGCTAGTACCGCGGGTCGGAACCGAGATACGCAGTATTTT.

Points on this clonotype: Germline is not matched at one junction end, which may reflect a read error. The chain uses TRBV11-2 and TRBJ2-7; 9 positions agree with TRBD1. Per germline, CDR1 SGHAT and CDR2 FQNNGV. The CDR3 is 14 residues long. The CDR3 DNA is TGTGCCAGCAACTTGGGGACAGGGACCTACGAGCAGCACTTC. It specifies CASNLGTGTYEQHF.

Details on this clonotype: This may be a read error, as it is one base from a much larger clone. The V gene is TRBV5-1, the J gene TRBJ2-2; 7 nucleotides line up with TRBD1. Germline V gene lookup returns CDR1 SGHRS and CDR2 YFSETQ. CDR3 size: 15 residues. Unmatched junction bases numbered 3, after V lost 4 bases and J lost 0 bases. The CDR3 sequence is CASSPGQSNTGELFF. As DNA, the CDR3 is TGCGCCAGCAGCCCGGGACAGTCGAACACCGGGGAGCTGTTTTTT. The whole variable domain, remainder taken from reference TRBV5-1 and TRBJ2-2, is KAGVTQTPRYLIKTRGQQVTLSCSPISGHRSVSWYQQTPGQGLQFLFEYFSETQRNKGNFPGRFSGRQFSNSRSEMNVSTLELGDSALYLCASSPGQSNTGELFFGEGSRLTVL.

The rearrangement links TRBV11-1 to TRBJ2-2; D perhaps matches TRBD1 (5 bases). The CDR3 is 17 residues long. Trimming took 1 base from V and 3 from J, leaving 15 bases between them. Germline CDR1 is SGHAT and CDR2 is FQDESV (reference sequence). The CDR3 sequence: CASSLGQWTLHTGELFF. The CDR3 nucleotides read TGTGCCAGCAGCTTAGGGCAGTGGACATTACACACCGGGGAGCTGTTTTTT.

On this clonotype: Sequence at one end of the junction differs from germline and may be a read error. The CDR3 is CAINRDGTPFNEHFF. In nucleotides, the CDR3 is TGTGCCATCAACCGGGACGGGACACCTTTTAATGAGCACTTCTTC. The rearrangement joins TRBV12-3 or TRBV12-4 to TRBJ2-1, with D possibly TRBD1 on 6 matching bases. There are 15 residues in the CDR3.

This chain links TRBV4-1 with TRBJ1-2; 9 nucleotides line up with TRBD1. This CDR3 region has 15 residues. The germline V gene has CDR1 MGHRA and CDR2 YSYEKL. V shed 9 bases, J shed 8 bases, and the junction held 16 bases outside the gene matches. The CDR3 coding sequence is TGCGCCAGTAGCAAAGGGAGGGGACAGGGAATAGGCTACACCTTC. It translates to CASSKGRGQGIGYTF.

Remarks on this clonotype: The junction and the germline gene differ at one end; a read error may be behind it. V usage is TRBV6-2 or TRBV6-3 and J usage is TRBJ1-1; D may be TRBD1 (6 bases). From germline, CDR1 is MNHEY and CDR2 SVGEGT. This CDR3 comprises 15 residues. CDR3 sequence reads: CASRPFMGQRREASF. The DNA of the CDR3 is TGTGCTAGCCGACCTTTTATGGGACAAAGAAGAGAAGCTTCCTTT.

With respect to this clonotype: A junction end diverges from the germline sequence, so it may reflect a read error. V gene TRBV5-5 combines with J gene TRBJ2-5; D remains unclear. The CDR3 is 13 residues long. Looked up from germline, CDR1 is SGHKS and CDR2 is YYEKEE (reference sequence). CDR3 protein: CASNLVGPETQYF. CDR3 coding DNA: TGTGCCAGCAACTTGGTCGGTCCTGAGACCCAGTACTTC.

This clonotype was detected a few times. This may be a read error, as it is one base from a much larger clone. The rearrangement links TRBV6-5 to TRBJ2-7; weak D call: TRBD1 (5 bases). The CDR3 has 16 amino acids. Germline V lookup: CDR1 MNHEY, CDR2 SVGAGI. CDR3 residues: CVSSYSRAGSAYEQYF. CDR3 nucleotides: TGTGTCAGCAGTTATTCCCGGGCAGGGTCTGCCTACGAGCAGTACTTC.

In regard to this clonotype: The junction differs from germline at one of its ends, possibly a read error. V and J are TRBV10-1 and TRBJ2-1, with D perhaps assigned TRBD1 or TRBD2 (5 bases each). Germline V CDR1 and CDR2: WNHNN, SYGVQD (reference sequence). The CDR3 is 14 amino acids. CDR3 in DNA: TGTGCCAGCGGTCGTGGGGGATCCCACAAAGAGCAGTTCTTC. Its protein product is CASGRGGSHKEQFF.

The rearrangement links TRBV4-1 to TRBJ1-1, with unresolved D. Per germline, CDR1 MGHRA and CDR2 YSYEKL. Trimming removed 10 bases from V and 6 bases from J, with 18 bases in between. This CDR3 spans 13 amino acids. The DNA for the CDR3 is TGCGCCATGAGCCAAGGTGGACGGGCTGAAGCTTTCTTT. Its translation: CAMSQGGRAEAFF.

The table lists this clonotype with a few counts. A much larger clone sits a single nucleotide away, making a read error possible. The CDR3 is CVSSQDRGAVSNYGYTF. The CDR3 bases are TGTGTCAGCAGCCAAGATAGGGGAGCGGTCTCTAACTATGGCTACACCTTC. The chain has TRBV4-2 and TRBJ1-2; D perhaps matches TRBD1 (5 bases). The CDR3 loop spans 17 amino acids. Germline lookup yields CDR1 LGHNA and CDR2 YNFKEQ.

This clonotype appeared a few times. Sequence at one end of the junction differs from germline and may be a read error. This chain links TRBV20-1 with TRBJ2-4, with D possibly being TRBD1 (5 bases). The germline V gene has CDR1 DFQATT and CDR2 SNEGSKA (reference sequence). The CDR3 runs 14 residues. The DNA for the CDR3 is TGCAGTGCTAGGGACACGATAGCCAAAAGCATTCAGTACTTC. Protein sequence: CSARDTIAKSIQYF.